Each of the 9 T cell receptor beta chains below was sequenced from the same sample in a study of spatial heterogeneity in lung cancer. Findings of the study overall: Mutation tallies in tumors tracked expanded intratumoral alpha and beta TCR counts.

Their antigens remain unidentified. TCRdb reprocessed the 5' RACE reads with MiXCR, giving one entry per CDR3 protein. The sample contains some 5,000 distinct CDR3 sequences, under 30% of which appear only once. Time point given: sample taken at primary tumor resection. The specimen comprised lung tumor tissue, sampled at surgery. All receptors come from a male donor with early-stage non-small cell lung cancer.

This clonotype appeared many times. V usage is TRBV20-1 and J usage is TRBJ1-5; 8 nucleotides align to TRBD1. The germline CDR1 and CDR2 sequences are DFQATT and SNEGSKA (reference sequence). Trimming at V came to 0 bases and at J to 5 bases, leaving 9 bases not matched to a gene. This CDR3 has 16 residues. CDR3 region: CSARDPGRGLDQPQHF. The CDR3 bases are TGCAGTGCTAGAGATCCCGGCAGGGGGCTTGATCAGCCCCAGCATTTT.

This clonotype was seen a handful of times. The chain's CDR3 is CSAPTGLPPLFNEKLFF. The CDR3 DNA sequence: TGCAGTGCTCCGACAGGACTACCGCCTCTCTTTAATGAAAAACTGTTTTTT. The rearrangement links TRBV20-1 to TRBJ1-4, with D tentatively TRBD1 (6 bases). The V gene lost 5 bases and the J gene lost 4 bases, with 23 bases spanning the gap. This CDR3 contains 17 residues. The germline gives CDR1 DFQATT, CDR2 SNEGSKA (reference sequence).

CDR3 sequence: CASSLTLAGVDTGELFF. The CDR3, as DNA: TGTGCCAGCTCACTGACACTAGCGGGAGTTGACACCGGGGAGCTGTTTTTT. This chain joins TRBV18 and TRBJ2-2; 11 bases agree with TRBD2. V gave up 4 bases and J gave up 3 bases; unmatched junction bases: 7. The CDR3 is 17 residues long. CDR1 and CDR2 (germline): KGHSH, LQKENI.

DNA of the CDR3: TGTGCCAGCAGTGACTCGAGCGGGTCCCCCTGGGAGCAGTACTTC. Translation: CASSDSSGSPWEQYF. The chain is built from TRBV6-1 and TRBJ2-7; possible D gene TRBD2, 6 bases. Germline CDR1 MNHNS, CDR2 SASEGT. Trimming took off 3 bases at V and 7 bases at J, with 19 bases between the two ends. The CDR3 is 15 residues long.

This clonotype qualifies as medium-sized. V is TRBV2 and J is TRBJ2-7; a possible D gene is TRBD2 (6 bases). Trimming removed 7 bases from V and 0 bases from J, with 10 bases in between. Germline values: CDR1 SNHLY, CDR2 FYNNEI. The CDR3 is 13 amino acids. The CDR3 sequence: CASKVTSSYEQYF. The CDR3 region has the DNA TGTGCCAGCAAAGTGACTAGCTCCTACGAGCAGTACTTC.

This clonotype ranks as medium-sized. This rearrangement joins TRBV7-9 to TRBJ2-3; D might be TRBD1 (5 bases). The CDR3 sequence is 15 residues long. The V end lost 3 bases, the J end lost 2 bases, and 12 bases lay between the germline ends. Germline loops: CDR1 SEHNR, CDR2 FQNEAQ (reference sequence). Here the CDR3 DNA reads TGTGCCAGCAGCTTTTGGGGCGGAATCACAGATACGCAGTATTTT. Translated, it gives CASSFWGGITDTQYF. The complete variable domain, with remaining parts taken from reference TRBV7-9 and TRBJ2-3, reads DTGVSQNPRHKITKRGQNVTFRCDPISEHNRLYWYRQTLGQGPEFLTYFQNEAQLEKSRLLSDRFSAERPKGSFSTLEIQRTEQGDSAMYLCASSFWGGITDTQYFGPGTRLTVL.

This clonotype was counted a few times. The V gene is TRBV16, the J gene TRBJ1-1; D is perhaps TRBD1 (5 bases). Trimming left V 0 bases short and J 5 bases short, with 13 bases between. Germline CDR1 reads KGHSY; CDR2 reads FQNENV. The CDR3 loop spans 15 amino acids. The CDR3 is CASSQSRQGGTEAFF. The CDR3 region has the DNA TGTGCCAGCAGCCAATCACGGCAGGGTGGAACTGAAGCTTTCTTT.

In its sample, this clonotype ranks as medium-sized (0.01 to 0.1%). The chain employs TRBV7-6 and TRBJ2-1; a possible D gene is TRBD2 (6 bases). Germline CDR1 SGHVS, CDR2 FNYEAQ. V lost 5 bases and J 2 bases, leaving 16 bases between the germline ends. The CDR3 extends over 16 amino acids. In nucleotides, the CDR3 is TGTGCCAGCAGCGCCGGGGGACGGACCACCTACAATGAGCAGTTCTTC. Protein sequence: CASSAGGRTTYNEQFF.

This clonotype was observed once. V usage is TRBV28 and J usage is TRBJ2-1; D gene unclear. The germline CDR1 and CDR2 sequences are MDHEN and SYDVKM. Trimming took 6 bases from V and 4 from J, leaving 4 bases between them. CDR3 length: 11 residues. CDR3 sequence (DNA): TGTGCCAGCAGCGGGTACAATGAGCAGTTCTTC. It is translated as CASSGYNEQFF.